The clone carrying this TCR beta chain was detected only once. The data originate from a study of blood T cell repertoires in COVID-19. In the original processing: Cell counts per sample came from amplifying reference gene primers. Using immunoSEQ multiplex PCR, the repertoire was profiled, and TCRdb retains in-frame clones only, with some absent. The DNA was the basis for D and trimming; V, J and clone size are from that table. The sample consists of about 160,000 clones, around 87% of them appearing once. Germline values: CDR1 LNHNV, CDR2 YYDKDF (reference sequence). V was cut by 0 bases and J by 6 bases, with 20 bases left in between. This CDR3 comprises 17 residues.

This sequence joins TRBV15 and TRBJ1-1; D gene ambiguous. The source is a woman aged 60-75 years with active or convalescent COVID-19. The sample taken for sequencing was peripheral blood. The CDR3 loop reads CATSRDKTLEKVAEAFF. CDR3 nucleotide sequence: TGTGCCACCAGCAGAGATAAGACACTCGAAAAGGTCGCTGAAGCTTTCTTT. The whole variable domain, remainder taken from reference TRBV15 and TRBJ1-1, is DAMVIQNPRYQVTQFGKPVTLSCSQTLNHNVMYWYQQKSSQAPKLLFHYYDKDFNNEADTPDNFQSRRPNTSFCFLDIRSPGLGDTAMYLCATSRDKTLEKVAEAFFGQGTRLTVV.